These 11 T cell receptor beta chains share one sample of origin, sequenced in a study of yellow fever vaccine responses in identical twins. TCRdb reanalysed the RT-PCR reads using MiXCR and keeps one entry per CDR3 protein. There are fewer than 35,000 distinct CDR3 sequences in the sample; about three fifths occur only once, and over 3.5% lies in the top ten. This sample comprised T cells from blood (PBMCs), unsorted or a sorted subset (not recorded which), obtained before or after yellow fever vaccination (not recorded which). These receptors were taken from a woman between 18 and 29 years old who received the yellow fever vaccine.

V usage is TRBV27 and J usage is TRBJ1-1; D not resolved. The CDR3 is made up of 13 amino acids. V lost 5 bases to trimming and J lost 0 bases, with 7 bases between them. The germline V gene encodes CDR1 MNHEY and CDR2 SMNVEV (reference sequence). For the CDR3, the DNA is TGTGCCAGCAGTCAAACCATGAACACTGAAGCTTTCTTT. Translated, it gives CASSQTMNTEAFF.

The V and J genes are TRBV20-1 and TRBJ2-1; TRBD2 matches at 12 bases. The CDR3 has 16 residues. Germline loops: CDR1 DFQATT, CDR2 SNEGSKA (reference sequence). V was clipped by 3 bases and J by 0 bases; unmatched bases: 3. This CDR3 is CSASLTSGSSYNEQFF. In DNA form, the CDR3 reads TGCAGTGCTAGCCTGACTAGCGGGAGCTCCTACAATGAGCAGTTCTTC.

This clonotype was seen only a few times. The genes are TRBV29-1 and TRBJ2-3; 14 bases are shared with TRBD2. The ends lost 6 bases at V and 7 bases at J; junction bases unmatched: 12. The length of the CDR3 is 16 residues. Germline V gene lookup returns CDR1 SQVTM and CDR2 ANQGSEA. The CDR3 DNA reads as TGCAGCGTCGTCGGACTAGCGGGAGGCCGACTCCATACGCAGTATTTT. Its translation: CSVVGLAGGRLHTQYF.

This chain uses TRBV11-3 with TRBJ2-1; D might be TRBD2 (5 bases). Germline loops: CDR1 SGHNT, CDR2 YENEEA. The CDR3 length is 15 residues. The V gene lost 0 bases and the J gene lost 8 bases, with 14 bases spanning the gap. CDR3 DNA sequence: TGTGCCAGCAGCTTAGATTCTGGCCTAGCTCATGAGCAGTTCTTC. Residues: CASSLDSGLAHEQFF.

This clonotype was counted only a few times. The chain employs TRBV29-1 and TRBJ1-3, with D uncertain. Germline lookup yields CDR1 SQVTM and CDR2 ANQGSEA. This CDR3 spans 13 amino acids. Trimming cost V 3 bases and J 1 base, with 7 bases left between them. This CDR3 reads CSVDAESGNTIYF. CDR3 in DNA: TGCAGCGTTGACGCAGAGTCTGGAAACACCATATATTTT. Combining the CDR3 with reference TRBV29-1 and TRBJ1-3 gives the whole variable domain SAVISQKPSRDICQRGTSLTIQCQVDSQVTMMFWYRQQPGQSLTLIATANQGSEATYESGFVIDKFPISRPNLTFSTLTVSNMSPEDSSIYLCSVDAESGNTIYFGEGSWLTVV.

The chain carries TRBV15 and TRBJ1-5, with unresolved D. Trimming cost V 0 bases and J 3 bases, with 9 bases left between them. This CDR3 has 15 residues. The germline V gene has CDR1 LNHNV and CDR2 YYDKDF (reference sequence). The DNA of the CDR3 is TGTGCCACCAGCAGAGAAATTGGCCACAATCAGCCCCAGCATTTT. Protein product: CATSREIGHNQPQHF. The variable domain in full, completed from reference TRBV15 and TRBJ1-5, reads DAMVIQNPRYQVTQFGKPVTLSCSQTLNHNVMYWYQQKSSQAPKLLFHYYDKDFNNEADTPDNFQSRRPNTSFCFLDIRSPGLGDTAMYLCATSREIGHNQPQHFGDGTRLSIL.

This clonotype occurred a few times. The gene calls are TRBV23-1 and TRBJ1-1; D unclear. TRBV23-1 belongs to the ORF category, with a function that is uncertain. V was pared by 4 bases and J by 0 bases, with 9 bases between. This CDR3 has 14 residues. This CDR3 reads CASSRRDMNTEAFF. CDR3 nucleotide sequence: TGCGCCAGCAGTCGACGCGATATGAACACTGAAGCTTTCTTT.

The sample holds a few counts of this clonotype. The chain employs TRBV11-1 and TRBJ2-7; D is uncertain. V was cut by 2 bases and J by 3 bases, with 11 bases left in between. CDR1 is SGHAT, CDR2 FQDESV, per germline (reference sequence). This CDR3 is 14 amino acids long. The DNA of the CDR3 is TGTGCCAGCAGCTTATCCGGAACGGGCTACGAGCAGTACTTC. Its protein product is CASSLSGTGYEQYF. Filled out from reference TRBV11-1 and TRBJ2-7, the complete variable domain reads EAEVAQSPRYKITEKSQAVAFWCDPISGHATLYWYRQILGQGPELLVQFQDESVVDDSQLPKDRFSAERLKGVDSTLKIQPAELGDSAMYLCASSLSGTGYEQYFGPGTRLTVT.

CDR3 DNA: TGTGCCAGCAGCATTAGCGGGAGCTCCTACGAGCAGTACTTC. Its protein product is CASSISGSSYEQYF. This chain joins TRBV13 and TRBJ2-7, with 9 bases fitting TRBD2. The CDR3 length is 14 residues. The V segment lost 5 bases and the J segment 0 bases; nucleotides outside the gene matches: 2. Germline CDR1 reads PRHDT; CDR2 reads FYEKMQ (reference sequence). The full variable domain, rest sourced from reference TRBV13 and TRBJ2-7, is AAGVIQSPRHLIKEKRETATLKCYPIPRHDTVYWYQQGPGQDPQFLISFYEKMQSDKGSIPDRFSAQQFSDYHSELNMSSLELGDSALYFCASSISGSSYEQYFGPGTRLTVT.

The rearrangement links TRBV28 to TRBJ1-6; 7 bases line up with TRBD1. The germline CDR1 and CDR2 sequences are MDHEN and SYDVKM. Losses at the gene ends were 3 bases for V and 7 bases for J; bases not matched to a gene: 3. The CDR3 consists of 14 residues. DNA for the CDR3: TGTGCCAGCAGTTTGACAGGGACGAATTCACCCCTCCACTTT. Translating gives CASSLTGTNSPLHF.

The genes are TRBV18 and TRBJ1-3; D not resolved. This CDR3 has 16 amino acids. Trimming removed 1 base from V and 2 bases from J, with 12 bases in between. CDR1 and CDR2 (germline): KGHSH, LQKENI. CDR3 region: CASSPLFPRPGNTIYF. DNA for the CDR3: TGTGCCAGCTCACCACTGTTTCCAAGGCCTGGAAACACCATATATTTT.